Below, 24 T cell receptor beta chains from the same sample are listed, as sequenced in a study of T cell responses to AZD1222 COVID-19 vaccine. Assay: immunoSEQ multiplex PCR; the TCRdb copy retains only in-frame clones and omits some. This sample carries tens of thousands of clones, around 90% of them seen once, and the ten largest clones take just under 5%. The material sequenced was peripheral blood, taken on day 0 of AZD1222 vaccination. The receptors were gathered from an adult in good health.

As for this clone: This same CDR3 is encoded by further DNA sequences in the sample. The CDR3 coding sequence is TGTGCCAGCAGTTATCCCGGCTCCTACGAGCAGTACTTC. Its protein is CASSYPGSYEQYF. The chain employs TRBV6-5 and TRBJ2-7; D uncertain. CDR1 is MNHEY, CDR2 SVGAGI, per germline. Trimming removed 3 bases at V and 0 bases at J, with 6 bases between. CDR3 length: 13 amino acids.

V is TRBV7-6 and J is TRBJ2-1, with a weak D call TRBD2 (5 bases). The CDR3 is made up of 20 amino acids. The germline CDR1 and CDR2 sequences are SGHVS and FNYEAQ. Trimming left V 5 bases short and J 7 bases short, with 33 bases between. In DNA, the CDR3 is TGTGCCAGCAGCCAAATTAGCGCGGTATTCTCGGGCCAGCCGGGGAATGAGCAGTTCTTC. Its protein is CASSQISAVFSGQPGNEQFF.

The chain employs TRBV3-1 (or the pseudogene TRBV3-2) and TRBJ2-7, with TRBD1 matching 8 bases. The length of the CDR3 is 15 residues. V was clipped by 4 bases and J by 0 bases; unmatched bases: 5. CDR1 and CDR2 from the germline V gene are LGHDT and YNNKEL (reference sequence). The CDR3 bases are TGTGCCAGCAGCCCGCGGACAGGGAGCTCCTACGAGCAGTACTTC. Its protein is CASSPRTGSSYEQYF.

This chain uses TRBV4-2 with TRBJ1-2, with D perhaps TRBD1 (5 bases). There are 15 residues in the CDR3. Germline V lookup: CDR1 LGHNA, CDR2 YNFKEQ. V gave up 1 base and J gave up 4 bases, with 13 bases separating them. CDR3 sequence (DNA): TGTGCCAGCAGCCAAGCCCGACAGCCCATCTATGGCTACACCTTC. This sequence encodes CASSQARQPIYGYTF.

CDR3 nucleotides: TGTGCCAGCTCACCAGGGACAGCTAAAAGTCCTAACTATGGCTACACCTTC. It codes for CASSPGTAKSPNYGYTF. The rearrangement uses TRBV18 and TRBJ1-2; 7 positions match TRBD1. The V segment lost 2 bases and the J segment 0 bases; nucleotides outside the gene matches: 9. From germline, CDR1 is KGHSH and CDR2 LQKENI. The CDR3 has 17 amino acids.

The chain carries TRBV19 and TRBJ2-7, with TRBD1 matching over 10 bases. V gave up 5 bases and J gave up 2 bases; unmatched junction bases: 6. Germline V lookup: CDR1 LNHDA, CDR2 SQIVND (reference sequence). This CDR3 region has 15 residues. The CDR3 spells CASSPGTGAPYEQYF. DNA of the CDR3: TGTGCCAGTAGTCCCGGGACAGGGGCTCCCTACGAGCAGTACTTC.

A note on this clone: A junction boundary mismatches the germline segment, possibly from a read error. This chain connects TRBV6-1 to TRBJ1-6, with TRBD1 matching over 10 bases. The germline V gene has CDR1 MNHNS and CDR2 SASEGT. This CDR3 has 15 residues. The CDR3 coding sequence is TGTGCCAGCAGCGAAGACAGGGGGCGACGATCACCCCTCCACTTT. Translation: CASSEDRGRRSPLHF.

This sequence joins TRBV6-4 and TRBJ2-2, with 7 bases matching TRBD1. The CDR3 length is 14 residues. The germline V gene encodes CDR1 MRHNA and CDR2 SNTAGT. The junction had 1 base not matched to a gene; V was cut back by 6 bases and J by 0 bases. CDR3 DNA sequence: TGTGCCAGCAGCGGGACAGCGAACACCGGGGAGCTGTTTTTT. Translating it yields CASSGTANTGELFF.

The rearrangement links TRBV12-3 or TRBV12-4 to TRBJ1-2; no clear D. This CDR3 is built from 12 residues. V lost 5 bases to trimming and J lost 2 bases, with 6 bases between them. CDR3 bases: TGTGCCAGCAGTCCCCTCAACTATGGCTACACCTTC. Translation gives CASSPLNYGYTF.

This CDR3 is CASSTGTGSVGTEAFF. Written as DNA, the CDR3 is TGTGCCAGTAGTACCGGGACAGGGTCGGTTGGCACTGAAGCTTTCTTT. The V gene is TRBV19, the J gene TRBJ1-1, with 9 nucleotides matching TRBD1. The CDR3 length is 16 residues. J was trimmed by 4 bases and V by 4 bases; bases with no gene match: 10. Germline lookup yields CDR1 LNHDA and CDR2 SQIVND (reference sequence).

This rearrangement joins TRBV5-6 to TRBJ2-3; no clear D gene. V was trimmed by 2 bases and J by 0 bases, leaving 7 bases between them. The CDR3 consists of 14 residues. Looked up from germline, CDR1 is SGHDT and CDR2 is YYEEEE. The CDR3 nucleotides are TGTGCCAGCAGCTTTTCCTCTAGCACAGATACGCAGTATTTT. It codes for CASSFSSSTDTQYF.

The rearrangement uses TRBV5-8 and TRBJ2-1, with D uncertain. Trimming pared 5 bases from V and 0 bases from J, leaving 12 bases between. This CDR3 comprises 15 residues. CDR1 is SGHTS and CDR2 is YDEGEE in the germline V gene. CDR3 nucleotide sequence: TGTGCCAGCAGGCTTCGTAGGGTCTCCTACAATGAGCAGTTCTTC. Amino acid sequence: CASRLRRVSYNEQFF.

This clone occurred once. This chain uses TRBV5-1 with TRBJ1-3; D gene uncertain. This CDR3 comprises 13 residues. Germline-derived CDR1 and CDR2 are SGHRS and YFSETQ. Trimming stripped 2 bases from V and 4 bases from J, with 7 bases between. The DNA of the CDR3 is TGCGCCAGCAGCTTAGGCCCGGGAAACACCATATATTTT. Translating gives CASSLGPGNTIYF. The variable domain in full, completed from reference TRBV5-1 and TRBJ1-3, reads KAGVTQTPRYLIKTRGQQVTLSCSPISGHRSVSWYQQTPGQGLQFLFEYFSETQRNKGNFPGRFSGRQFSNSRSEMNVSTLELGDSALYLCASSLGPGNTIYFGEGSWLTVV.

This chain joins TRBV5-6 and TRBJ1-2; D is unresolved. The CDR3 sequence is 15 residues long. V lost 0 bases and J 5 bases, leaving 14 bases between the germline ends. The V gene's germline CDR1 is SGHDT and CDR2 YYEEEE. The CDR3, as DNA: TGTGCCAGCAGCTTGGTCTCCGCGCTAGGGTATGGCTACACCTTC. Protein: CASSLVSALGYGYTF.

The CDR3 nucleotides are TGTGCCAGCAGCTCATCGGGACTAGCGAGCTACGAGCAGTACTTC. Protein product: CASSSSGLASYEQYF. This chain joins TRBV7-9 and TRBJ2-7; 10 bases are shared with TRBD2. Unmatched junction bases numbered 6, after V lost 4 bases and J lost 3 bases. Germline V gene sequence: CDR1 SEHNR, CDR2 FQNEAQ (reference sequence). This CDR3 is built from 15 residues.

The gene calls are TRBV20-1 and TRBJ1-6; 10 bases match TRBD1. CDR1 is DFQATT and CDR2 is SNEGSKA in the germline V gene (reference sequence). The V and J ends lost 3 bases and 4 bases, in that order; junction bases with no gene match: 6. CDR3 length: 16 residues. CDR3 nucleotides: TGCAGTGCTAGTGCTGGACAGGGGGTTTATAATTCACCCCTCCACTTT. This sequence encodes CSASAGQGVYNSPLHF.

This rearrangement joins TRBV25-1 to TRBJ2-7; D perhaps matches TRBD2 (5 bases). Trimming left V 7 bases short and J 4 bases short, with 14 bases between. This CDR3 contains 13 residues. CDR1 MGHDK and CDR2 SYGVNS come from the germline V gene. CDR3 region: CASIRQGGYEQYF. The CDR3 DNA follows: TGTGCCAGCATCCGGCAAGGAGGATACGAGCAGTACTTC.

The chain employs TRBV5-6 and TRBJ2-7; 7 positions match TRBD1. This CDR3 is built from 14 residues. The J segment lost 6 bases and the V segment lost 4 bases, leaving 10 bases of the junction unmatched. Germline V CDR1 and CDR2: SGHDT, YYEEEE. In DNA, the CDR3 is TGTGCCAGCAGCCTCAGGGGGTCTCCCGGCGAGCAGTACTTC. Protein: CASSLRGSPGEQYF.

The rearrangement joins TRBV25-1 to TRBJ1-6; TRBD1 agrees at 8 bases. This CDR3 has 14 amino acids. V lost 6 bases and J lost 8; bases outside the gene matches: 6. Germline V CDR1 and CDR2: MGHDK, SYGVNS. The CDR3 bases are TGTGCCAGCAGGGCAGGACAGGGTTATTCACCCCTCCACTTT. It specifies CASRAGQGYSPLHF.

The rearrangement joins TRBV5-5 to TRBJ1-5, with 11 bases matching TRBD1. V lost 4 bases, J lost 7 bases, and 4 bases stayed unmatched. CDR3 length: 14 amino acids. The germline V gene has CDR1 SGHKS and CDR2 YYEKEE (reference sequence). CDR3 sequence (DNA): TGTGCCAGCAGCATCCGGGACAGGGGGCAGCCCCAGCATTTT. Translated: CASSIRDRGQPQHF.

The chain carries TRBV11-3 and TRBJ2-1, with TRBD2 identical over 10 bases. Losses at the gene ends were 1 base for V and 7 bases for J; bases not matched to a gene: 4. The CDR3 length is 15 residues. Germline assignment: CDR1 SGHNT and CDR2 YENEEA. The CDR3 bases are TGTGCCAGCAGCTTAGTAGCGGGGGGTAATAATGAGCAGTTCTTC. Its protein is CASSLVAGGNNEQFF.

The rearrangement uses TRBV2 and TRBJ2-3, with 8 positions matching TRBD2. CDR3 length: 14 amino acids. CDR1 is SNHLY and CDR2 is FYNNEI in the germline V gene. Germline trimming cut 7 bases from V and 3 bases from J; bases unmatched to any gene: 6. Here the CDR3 reads CASKLRGVTDTQYF. The CDR3 bases are TGTGCCAGCAAGCTGCGGGGGGTGACAGATACGCAGTATTTT.

This sequence joins TRBV18 and TRBJ1-1, with TRBD1 as a possible D gene (5 bases). Germline V gene sequence: CDR1 KGHSH, CDR2 LQKENI. This CDR3 comprises 14 residues. V was shortened by 6 bases and J by 4 bases, with 15 bases between the two germline ends. CDR3 amino acids: CASSPAGRGTEAFF. The CDR3 DNA sequence: TGTGCCAGCTCGCCCGCAGGGAGGGGCACTGAAGCTTTCTTT.

The chain couples TRBV3-1 (or the pseudogene TRBV3-2) to TRBJ2-2; the D is unclear. Germline V gene data show CDR1 as LGHDT and CDR2 as YNNKEL (reference sequence). V was trimmed by 4 bases and J by 8 bases, leaving 5 bases between them. CDR3 length: 11 residues. Here the CDR3 reads CASSRAGELFF. The CDR3 bases are TGTGCCAGCAGCCGTGCGGGGGAGCTGTTTTTT.